Detailed here is one T cell receptor beta chain. In the original workflow: It was from reference gene primer amplification that nucleated cell counts were estimated. Repertoires were generated with immunoSEQ multiplex PCR, while TCRdb's copy carries only in-frame clones and drops some. The V and J calls and clone size come from that table; D and trimming were worked out from the DNA. Counted here are about 250,000 clones, over 80% occurring once; the ten biggest clones make up more than 5.5%. The data were obtained in a study of blood T cell repertoires in COVID-19. At the level of the study: The study drew acute and convalescent COVID-19 samples from the United States, Italy and Spain. The cDNA or gDNA used as material had been derived from T cells, B-cell-depleted T cells, or PBMCs.

Germline CDR1 and CDR2: SGHRS and YFSETQ. This CDR3 has 15 residues. J was trimmed by 4 bases and V by 1 base; bases with no gene match: 4. J is TRBJ2-1 and V is TRBV5-1, with 8 positions matching TRBD2. Source material: peripheral blood. This TCR derives from a human donor in a cohort sampled during active COVID-19. The DNA of the CDR3 is TGCGCCAGCAGCTTGCGGGAGGGGATATACAATGAGCAGTTCTTC. Translation gives CASSLREGIYNEQFF.